This is a list of T cell receptor beta chains from one sample in a study of vaccination and CD4 T cells after COVID-19. TCRdb re-analysed the PCR reads in MiXCR, keeping a single row per CDR3 protein. The data contain some 20,000 distinct CDR3 sequences, about 60% of them singletons. Sequencing was performed on CD4+ T cells from blood, taken before SARS-CoV-2 vaccination. These receptors were taken from a human donor who had recovered from COVID-19. The CDR3 runs from the conserved cysteine through the conserved F or W. Fields, in order: CDR3 protein, CDR3 DNA, clone size, J gene, V gene, D gene. D genes are given only for firm matches. Size values are once, few and many counts, or a class for expanded clones, and some rows have none.

CDR3 protein: CASSSSGAGVREQFF
CDR3 DNA: TGTGCCAGCAGCTCCTCTGGGGCGGGAGTTCGGGAGCAGTTCTTC
clone size: .
J gene: TRBJ2-1
V gene: TRBV7-3
D gene: TRBD2

CDR3 protein: CSARGSSDYEQYF
CDR3 DNA: TGCAGTGCTAGAGGGTCCTCAGACTACGAGCAGTACTTC
clone size: .
J gene: TRBJ2-7
V gene: TRBV20-1
D gene: .

CDR3 protein: CASSLDAIDYEQYF
CDR3 DNA: TGCGCCAGCAGCTTGGACGCGATCGACTACGAGCAGTACTTC
clone size: .
J gene: TRBJ2-7
V gene: TRBV5-1
D gene: .

CDR3 protein: CSASIHGNEQFF
CDR3 DNA: TGCAGTGCTAGCATTCATGGCAATGAGCAGTTCTTC
clone size: .
J gene: TRBJ2-1
V gene: TRBV20-1
D gene: .

CDR3 protein: CASSDSGKETQYF
CDR3 DNA: TGTGCCAGCAGTGATAGCGGGAAAGAGACCCAGTACTTC
clone size: .
J gene: TRBJ2-5
V gene: TRBV5-4
D gene: TRBD2

CDR3 protein: CASSSGPYNEQFF
CDR3 DNA: TGTGCCAGCAGTTCCGGACCCTACAATGAGCAGTTCTTC
clone size: .
J gene: TRBJ2-1
V gene: TRBV28
D gene: .

CDR3 protein: CSARDYGGGYGYTF
CDR3 DNA: TGCAGTGCTAGAGATTACGGAGGGGGCTATGGCTACACCTTC
clone size: few
J gene: TRBJ1-2
V gene: TRBV20-1
D gene: .

CDR3 protein: CAWSGGSNQPQHF
CDR3 DNA: TGTGCCTGGAGTGGTGGGAGCAATCAGCCCCAGCATTTT
clone size: .
J gene: TRBJ1-5
V gene: TRBV30
D gene: .

CDR3 protein: CASSSRDRVTDTQYF
CDR3 DNA: TGTGCCAGCAGCTCCCGGGACAGAGTCACAGATACGCAGTATTTT
clone size: once
J gene: TRBJ2-3
V gene: TRBV5-8
D gene: TRBD1

CDR3 protein: CASSLIQGESYEQYF
CDR3 DNA: TGTGCCAGCAGTTTAATTCAGGGGGAATCCTACGAGCAGTACTTC
clone size: once
J gene: TRBJ2-7
V gene: TRBV6-8
D gene: TRBD1

CDR3 protein: CASSFNRGVSGNTIYF
CDR3 DNA: TGTGCCAGTAGTTTTAACAGGGGAGTCTCTGGAAACACCATATATTTT
clone size: .
J gene: TRBJ1-3
V gene: TRBV19
D gene: TRBD1

CDR3 protein: CASSDPGQEAFF
CDR3 DNA: TGTGCCAGCAGTGATCCCGGACAGGAAGCTTTCTTT
clone size: .
J gene: TRBJ1-1
V gene: TRBV6-2/TRBV6-3
D gene: .

CDR3 protein: CAEGVFETEAFF
CDR3 DNA: TGTGCCGAGGGGGTTTTTGAGACTGAAGCTTTCTTT
clone size: .
J gene: TRBJ1-1
V gene: TRBV6-1
D gene: .

CDR3 protein: CAISETGQGDSPLHF
CDR3 DNA: TGTGCCATCAGTGAGACGGGACAGGGGGATTCACCCCTCCACTTT
clone size: few
J gene: TRBJ1-6
V gene: TRBV10-3
D gene: TRBD1

CDR3 protein: CSVTADRGKHEQYF
CDR3 DNA: TGCAGCGTTACCGCAGACAGGGGAAAACACGAGCAGTACTTC
clone size: .
J gene: TRBJ2-7
V gene: TRBV29-1
D gene: TRBD1

CDR3 protein: CASSEVGASVGYTF
CDR3 DNA: TGTGCCAGCAGTGAAGTCGGTGCATCCGTTGGCTACACCTTC
clone size: few
J gene: TRBJ1-2
V gene: TRBV6-1
D gene: .

CDR3 protein: CATSGTSGRGTDTQYF
CDR3 DNA: TGTGCCACCAGTGGGACTAGCGGGAGGGGCACAGATACGCAGTATTTT
clone size: .
J gene: TRBJ2-3
V gene: TRBV24-1
D gene: TRBD2

CDR3 protein: CASSWTSFYEQYF
CDR3 DNA: TGTGCCAGCTCGTGGACTAGCTTCTACGAGCAGTACTTC
clone size: .
J gene: TRBJ2-7
V gene: TRBV7-2
D gene: TRBD2